Following are 30 T cell receptor beta chains from one sample sequenced in a study of blood T cell repertoires in COVID-19. The table came from immunoSEQ multiplex PCR; TCRdb's copy has only in-frame clones and leaves some out. This table holds tens of thousands of clones, approximately 86% found once. The sequenced material came from peripheral blood. These receptors all stem from a woman in her seventies with active COVID-19.

In DNA, the CDR3 is TGTGCCAGCAGTGCCGGGATAGGGACTAGCGAGGCCGGGGAGCTGTTTTTT. Translating gives CASSAGIGTSEAGELFF. The chain is built from TRBV6-1 and TRBJ2-2; the match to TRBD2 covers 10 bases. The germline CDR1 and CDR2 sequences are MNHNS and SASEGT. This CDR3 has 17 amino acids. V was clipped by 4 bases and J by 6 bases; unmatched bases: 11.

The V and J genes are TRBV30 and TRBJ1-4; D remains unclear. The CDR3 extends over 11 amino acids. V shed 2 bases and J shed 14 bases, with 12 bases lying between them. CDR1 and CDR2 from the germline V gene are GTSNPN and SVGIG (reference sequence). CDR3 nucleotide sequence: TGTGCCTGGAGTCCTAATTATGAGCTGTTTTTT. Translating it yields CAWSPNYELFF.

V is TRBV14 and J is TRBJ2-1; TRBD2 is a possible D gene (6 bases). V shed 5 bases and J shed 8 bases, with 13 bases lying between them. Germline V gene data show CDR1 as SGHDN and CDR2 as FVKESK. This CDR3 is 13 amino acids long. CDR3 in amino acids: CASSYMEGYEQFF. For the CDR3, the DNA is TGTGCCAGCAGCTATATGGAGGGATATGAGCAGTTCTTC. Drawing the rest from reference TRBV14 and TRBJ2-1, the complete variable domain is EAGVTQFPSHSVIEKGQTVTLRCDPISGHDNLYWYRRVMGKEIKFLLHFVKESKQDESGMPNNRFLAERTGGTYSTLKVQPAELEDSGVYFCASSYMEGYEQFFGPGTRLTVL.

V usage is TRBV5-1 and J usage is TRBJ1-4; D is possibly TRBD1 (6 bases). CDR1 and CDR2 (germline): SGHRS, YFSETQ. The CDR3 has 14 residues. Trimming removed 6 bases at V and 8 bases at J, with 17 bases between. The CDR3, as DNA: TGCGCCAGCACCTATGGGGGGGGCTCGGAAAAACTGTTTTTT. This translates into CASTYGGGSEKLFF.

The chain uses TRBV13 and TRBJ1-2, with 8 bases lining up with TRBD1. The CDR3 contains 13 residues. Germline V CDR1 and CDR2: PRHDT, FYEKMQ (reference sequence). The V gene end was trimmed by 7 bases and the J gene end by 4 bases; junction bases not matched to a gene: 5. CDR3 protein: CASTTGVAYGYTF. Written as DNA, the CDR3 is TGTGCCAGCACGACAGGGGTGGCCTATGGCTACACCTTC.

This clone was detected only a few times. The chain carries TRBV4-1 and TRBJ2-3; D possibly corresponds to TRBD2 (6 bases). This CDR3 is built from 14 residues. Trimming shortened V by 4 bases and J by 4 bases, and 12 bases separated the two germline ends. CDR1 and CDR2 from the germline V gene are MGHRA and YSYEKL. The CDR3 region has the DNA TGCGCCAGCAGCCCGGGACTCCGTGCAGATACGCAGTATTTT. Translating gives CASSPGLRADTQYF.

The chain joins TRBV24-1 to TRBJ2-7; TRBD1 matches at 8 bases. Per germline, CDR1 KGHDR and CDR2 SFDVKD. With 6 bases clipped from V and 3 bases from J, the junction kept 9 bases outside the gene matches. The CDR3 has 15 residues. CDR3 sequence: CATSSGQGAVYEQYF. CDR3 coding DNA: TGTGCCACCAGTAGTGGGCAGGGGGCGGTCTACGAGCAGTACTTC.

J is TRBJ2-7 and V is TRBV4-2, with no clear D. The V gene lost 0 bases and the J gene lost 5 bases, with 14 bases spanning the gap. Looked up from germline, CDR1 is LGHNA and CDR2 is YNFKEQ. The CDR3 totals 15 residues. In DNA form, the CDR3 reads TGTGCCAGCAGCCAAGATGTGTCCAGTCCCCACGAGCAGTACTTC. Protein sequence: CASSQDVSSPHEQYF.

This clone was picked up one time. The CDR3 is CASSIRPGGSYEQYF. The CDR3 bases are TGTGCCAGCAGCATAAGGCCCGGCGGCTCCTACGAGCAGTACTTC. The chain joins TRBV11-1 to TRBJ2-7; no firm D call. V was cut by 5 bases and J by 0 bases, with 14 bases left in between. The CDR3 runs to 15 residues. The germline V gene has CDR1 SGHAT and CDR2 FQDESV (reference sequence).

This rearrangement joins TRBV6-5 to TRBJ2-7, with TRBD2 matching 9 bases. CDR1 is MNHEY, CDR2 SVGAGI, per germline. The CDR3 covers 16 residues. V lost 0 bases, J lost 3 bases, and 6 bases stayed unmatched. CDR3 coding DNA: TGTGCCAGCAGTTACTCGTTGCGGGAGGGGTTCTACGAGCAGTACTTC. Amino acids: CASSYSLREGFYEQYF.

V is TRBV18 and J is TRBJ1-1; D is perhaps TRBD1 (6 bases). This CDR3 spans 15 amino acids. CDR1 is KGHSH and CDR2 is LQKENI in the germline V gene. Between the trimmed V and J ends, which lost 3 bases and 1 base, there was a span of 12 bases. CDR3 in DNA: TGTGCCAGCTCACCCTACCGACAGGAGAACACTGAAGCTTTCTTT. Translated, it gives CASSPYRQENTEAFF.

The chain recombines TRBV28 with TRBJ2-5; no firm D call. Per germline, CDR1 MDHEN and CDR2 SYDVKM. V shed 4 bases and J shed 1 base, with 16 bases lying between them. CDR3 length: 16 residues. CDR3 protein: CASSSPPPLSQETQYF. CDR3 DNA sequence: TGTGCCAGCAGTTCCCCACCCCCTCTTAGCCAAGAGACCCAGTACTTC. Filled out from reference TRBV28 and TRBJ2-5, the complete variable domain reads DVKVTQSSRYLVKRTGEKVFLECVQDMDHENMFWYRQDPGLGLRLIYFSYDVKMKEKGDIPEGYSVSREKKERFSLILESASTNQTSMYLCASSSPPPLSQETQYFGPGTRLLVL.

This clone showed up just once. The chain employs TRBV12-3 or TRBV12-4 and TRBJ1-1; no clear D. V was clipped by 0 bases and J by 6 bases, with 8 bases between them. The CDR3 is 13 residues long. CDR3 in DNA: TGTGCCAGCAGTTTAGCGCTAAACGCTGAAGCTTTCTTT. Protein sequence: CASSLALNAEAFF.

The rearrangement uses TRBV7-9 and TRBJ2-1, with D unresolved. The V and J ends lost 1 base and 4 bases respectively, with 8 bases between them. CDR1 and CDR2 (germline): SEHNR, FQNEAQ (reference sequence). The CDR3 is 14 amino acids. CDR3 nucleotides: TGTGCCAGCAGCTTAGAGGTCGGGTACAATGAGCAGTTCTTC. It encodes CASSLEVGYNEQFF.

This sequence joins TRBV27 and TRBJ2-3; weak D call: TRBD2 (5 bases). Trimming removed 2 bases at V and 5 bases at J, with 14 bases between. The CDR3 loop spans 15 amino acids. The V gene's germline CDR1 is MNHEY and CDR2 SMNVEV (reference sequence). This chain's CDR3 is CASSLRAIGEDTQYF. Here the CDR3 DNA reads TGTGCCAGCAGTTTAAGGGCTATCGGGGAAGATACGCAGTATTTT.

This chain connects TRBV30 to TRBJ1-3; D call uncertain. V was trimmed by 2 bases and J by 0 bases, leaving 8 bases between them. In germline, CDR1 is GTSNPN, CDR2 SVGIG (reference sequence). The CDR3 has 14 amino acids. The CDR3 sequence: CAWSIKPSGNTIYF. The CDR3 DNA follows: TGTGCCTGGAGTATCAAGCCCTCTGGAAACACCATATATTTT.

The gene calls are TRBV7-8 and TRBJ2-1, with 11 bases aligning to TRBD2. Germline V gene lookup returns CDR1 SGHVS and CDR2 FQNEAQ. The CDR3 length is 14 residues. Unmatched junction bases numbered 3, after V lost 1 base and J lost 10 bases. The CDR3 here is CASSLELAGAEQFF. CDR3 coding DNA: TGTGCCAGCAGCTTAGAACTAGCGGGAGCCGAGCAGTTCTTC.

On this clone: This specimen includes other DNA sequences encoding the same CDR3. The chain has TRBV9 and TRBJ2-1, with 9 bases fitting TRBD2. The CDR3 length is 15 residues. Per the germline V gene, CDR1 is SGDLS and CDR2 is YYNGEE. V gave up 0 bases and J gave up 4 bases; unmatched junction bases: 2. CDR3 DNA sequence: TGTGCCAGCAGCGTAGGTCTAGCGGGGTACAATGAGCAGTTCTTC. Its protein is CASSVGLAGYNEQFF.

The rearrangement links TRBV4-1 to TRBJ1-2, with TRBD1 matching over 9 bases. Per germline, CDR1 MGHRA and CDR2 YSYEKL. After removal of 2 bases from V and 3 bases from J, the junction contained 4 bases not matched to a gene. The CDR3 runs 15 residues. The CDR3 sequence: CASSQLWTGDYGYTF. CDR3 DNA sequence: TGCGCCAGCAGCCAACTATGGACAGGGGACTATGGCTACACCTTC.

In its sample, this clone was seen once. The chain uses TRBV5-4 and TRBJ2-2, with TRBD2 matching over 8 bases. This CDR3 region has 17 residues. Germline-derived CDR1 and CDR2 are SGHNT and YYREEE (reference sequence). J gave up 7 bases and V 6 bases, and 17 bases lay outside the gene matches. The CDR3 DNA is TGTGCCAGCACGAGGACGGGGAAGCGGGAGCTAGGCGGGGAGCTGTTTTTT. It translates to CASTRTGKRELGGELFF.

The chain links TRBV19 to TRBJ1-2; TRBD1 aligns across 10 bases. V shed 8 bases, J shed 4 bases, and the junction held 16 bases outside the gene matches. The germline V gene encodes CDR1 LNHDA and CDR2 SQIVND (reference sequence). CDR3 length: 17 residues. CDR3 sequence (DNA): TGTGCCAGTGGTACATTCCCGGGACAGGGGAGTCGCTATGGCTACACCTTC. This encodes CASGTFPGQGSRYGYTF.

The chain combines TRBV3-1 (or the pseudogene TRBV3-2) with TRBJ2-5; TRBD2 aligns across 9 bases. The CDR3 consists of 14 residues. V was pared by 3 bases and J by 2 bases, with 1 base of the junction left unmatched. The germline CDR1 and CDR2 sequences are LGHDT and YNNKEL (reference sequence). CDR3 bases: TGTGCCAGCAGCCAGAGCGGGAGGCAAGAGACCCAGTACTTC. Translated: CASSQSGRQETQYF.

This clone was picked up one time. The chain uses TRBV5-1 and TRBJ2-7, with TRBD2 matching 12 bases. This CDR3 region has 16 residues. Germline V gives CDR1 SGHRS, CDR2 YFSETQ. V trimming: 4 bases; J trimming: 4 bases; junction bases outside the gene matches: 9. The CDR3 DNA reads TGCGCCAGCAGCGATGGACTAGCGGGACCAGAGTACGAGCAGTACTTC. This translates into CASSDGLAGPEYEQYF.

The gene calls are TRBV18 and TRBJ2-7; 9 nucleotides match TRBD1. The CDR3 loop spans 15 amino acids. The trim removed 4 bases at V and 4 bases at J, leaving 8 bases unmatched. CDR1 KGHSH and CDR2 LQKENI come from the germline V gene. CDR3 nucleotides: TGTGCCAGCTCACTACCGACAGGGGGAGGGTACGAGCAGTACTTC. Residues: CASSLPTGGGYEQYF.

The chain links TRBV7-2 to TRBJ2-7; 8 bases align to TRBD1. The length of the CDR3 is 12 residues. V gave up 8 bases and J gave up 5 bases; unmatched junction bases: 5. Germline CDR1 is SGHTA and CDR2 is FQGNSA. The CDR3 DNA reads TGTGCCAGCGGTGACAGGGGCGACGAGCAGTACTTC. As protein: CASGDRGDEQYF.

The chain combines TRBV7-9 with TRBJ1-4; perhaps TRBD1 as D (6 bases). Germline loops: CDR1 SEHNR, CDR2 FQNEAQ (reference sequence). The CDR3 runs to 14 residues. Between the trimmed V and J ends, which lost 3 bases and 8 bases, there was a span of 13 bases. CDR3 sequence reads: CASSFRAGEEKLFF. The DNA of the CDR3 is TGTGCCAGCAGCTTCCGGGCAGGGGAAGAAAAACTGTTTTTT.

The chain uses TRBV19 and TRBJ2-7; 9 positions match TRBD2. CDR3 length: 15 residues. Germline CDR1 reads LNHDA; CDR2 reads SQIVND (reference sequence). The J segment lost 3 bases and the V segment lost 4 bases, leaving 7 bases of the junction unmatched. The CDR3: CASSTLAGVNYEQYF. CDR3 nucleotides: TGTGCCAGTAGTACGTTAGCGGGAGTAAACTACGAGCAGTACTTC.

The rearrangement uses TRBV7-3 and TRBJ2-7, with D possibly matching TRBD2 (6 bases). Trimming cost V 6 bases and J 2 bases, with 14 bases left between them. Germline V gives CDR1 SGHTA, CDR2 FQGTGA. CDR3 length: 14 residues. The CDR3 coding sequence is TGTGCCAGCAGTCCTAATGCGGGGCCCTACGAGCAGTACTTC. Its protein is CASSPNAGPYEQYF.

The CDR3 region has the DNA TGTGCAAGTCGCTTAGGATTACCAGGGATGTTGAATGAGCAGTTCTTC. Protein sequence: CASRLGLPGMLNEQFF. V and J are TRBV12-2 and TRBJ2-1; the DNA was not used to check the table's D call, TRBD1. TRBV12-2 is a pseudogene. The CDR3 has 16 residues.

This clone was seen a single time. The chain is built from TRBV7-3 and TRBJ2-1, with 11 positions matching TRBD2. CDR3 length: 16 residues. After removal of 4 bases from V and 4 bases from J, the junction contained 6 bases not matched to a gene. Germline V gene sequence: CDR1 SGHTA, CDR2 FQGTGA. This CDR3 is CASSSPGTSGYNEQFF. The CDR3 DNA reads as TGTGCCAGCAGCTCCCCCGGGACTAGCGGATACAATGAGCAGTTCTTC.